The 13 T cell receptor beta chains in this list originate from one sample, sequenced in a study of graft-versus-host responses after intestinal transplantation. What these receptors recognize is not known. TCRdb's table, derived via immunoSEQ multiplex PCR, lists solely in-frame clones and lacks some. The sample has 70,000 to 100,000 clones; roughly nine tenths are singletons. The sample was unstimulated CD4+ T cells sorted from spleen or lymph node cells, taken before intestinal transplant. Source of these receptors: a human donor who received an intestinal transplant.

A word on this clone: The same CDR3 is also encoded by other DNA sequences in this sample. J is TRBJ1-5 and V is TRBV5-1; no clear D gene. The germline V and J ends were trimmed by 0 bases and 0 bases, with 7 bases remaining between them. The CDR3 spans 15 residues. The V gene's germline CDR1 is SGHRS and CDR2 YFSETQ. The CDR3 is CASSLGGDSNQPQHF. The CDR3 DNA is TGCGCCAGCAGCTTGGGCGGGGATAGCAATCAGCCCCAGCATTTT.

The chain employs TRBV7-2 and TRBJ1-5, with D tentatively TRBD1 (5 bases). Trimming left V 2 bases short and J 7 bases short, with 6 bases between. The length of the CDR3 is 12 residues. Germline CDR1 is SGHTA and CDR2 is FQGNSA. CDR3 protein: CASSLPGQPQHF. The CDR3 nucleotides are TGTGCCAGCAGCTTACCAGGGCAGCCCCAGCATTTT.

V gene TRBV6-6 combines with J gene TRBJ1-3; D might be TRBD1 (6 bases). CDR1 and CDR2 (germline): MNHNY, SVGAGI (reference sequence). This CDR3 has 14 amino acids. V lost 5 bases to trimming and J lost 2 bases, with 10 bases between them. CDR3 sequence reads: CASSPGTPGNTIYF. The CDR3, as DNA: TGTGCCAGCAGTCCCGGGACACCTGGAAACACCATATATTTT.

The gene calls are TRBV28 and TRBJ1-6; 7 nucleotides align to TRBD1. The J segment lost 7 bases and the V segment lost 5 bases, leaving 8 bases of the junction unmatched. Germline loops: CDR1 MDHEN, CDR2 SYDVKM. This CDR3 contains 15 residues. CDR3 coding DNA: TGTGCCAGCAGTCTAGGGGGACAGAGAAATTCACCCCTCCACTTT. Translation gives CASSLGGQRNSPLHF.

V and J are TRBV27 and TRBJ2-2; maybe TRBD1 (5 bases). CDR3 size: 16 residues. Germline V gives CDR1 MNHEY, CDR2 SMNVEV (reference sequence). Between the trimmed V and J ends, which lost 4 bases and 6 bases, there was a span of 18 bases. CDR3 sequence: CASSSRGRKGAGELFF. CDR3 in DNA: TGTGCCAGCAGTTCCCGTGGACGTAAAGGGGCCGGGGAGCTGTTTTTT.

This clone has a single count. CDR3 amino acids: CASSAGTGGARGANVLTF. For the CDR3, the DNA is TGTGCCAGCAGTGCCGGGACAGGGGGCGCGCGGGGGGCCAACGTCCTGACTTTC. This chain links TRBV2 with TRBJ2-6, with TRBD1 identical over 12 bases. From germline, CDR1 is SNHLY and CDR2 FYNNEI. The CDR3 length is 18 residues. J gave up 4 bases and V 4 bases, and 8 bases lay outside the gene matches.

The V call is TRBV28, the J call TRBJ2-3; 9 bases align to TRBD1. The CDR3 is made up of 15 amino acids. Germline V lookup: CDR1 MDHEN, CDR2 SYDVKM. Trimming cost V 5 bases and J 8 bases; bases outside gene matches: 11. CDR3 in amino acids: CASSGQGTKFFTQYF. The CDR3 nucleotides are TGTGCCAGCAGTGGACAGGGGACTAAATTCTTTACGCAGTATTTT.

V and J are TRBV7-3 and TRBJ2-6; the D is unclear. Germline-derived CDR1 and CDR2 are SGHTA and FQGTGA. The CDR3 sequence is 14 residues long. Trimming took off 5 bases at V and 0 bases at J, with 5 bases between the two ends. As DNA, the CDR3 is TGTGCCAGCAGCCCGGGCTCTGGGGCCAACGTCCTGACTTTC. Its protein product is CASSPGSGANVLTF.

This chain uses TRBV6-1 with TRBJ2-5; either TRBD1 or TRBD2 may fit D (5 bases each). The J call is in doubt because the DNA end fits TRBJ2-7 better. The germline V gene encodes CDR1 MNHNS and CDR2 SASEGT. The CDR3 is 13 amino acids. The CDR3 DNA reads as TGTGCCAGCAGTGAGGGGCCGCGGGACGAGCAGTACTTC. This gives the protein CASSEGPRDEQYF.

This clone was picked up one time. The chain employs TRBV2 and TRBJ1-5; D gene uncertain. Per the germline V gene, CDR1 is SNHLY and CDR2 is FYNNEI. The CDR3 consists of 12 residues. V gave up 6 bases and J gave up 9 bases, with 12 bases separating them. The DNA of the CDR3 is TGTGCCAGCAGGGAGGAGGGTTTGCCCCAGCATTTT. Residues: CASREEGLPQHF.

This clone was counted between two and nine times. The chain employs TRBV5-4 and TRBJ1-3, with TRBD1 identical over 7 bases. J was trimmed by 4 bases and V by 4 bases; bases with no gene match: 8. This CDR3 contains 15 residues. Per the germline V gene, CDR1 is SGHNT and CDR2 is YYREEE (reference sequence). The CDR3 coding sequence is TGTGCCAGCAGCAAGAACCCGGGACAGGGAAACACCATATATTTT. This codes for CASSKNPGQGNTIYF.

V gene TRBV7-9 combines with J gene TRBJ2-5, with a tentative D call TRBD2 (6 bases). CDR1 and CDR2 from the germline V gene are SEHNR and FQNEAQ (reference sequence). V gave up 5 bases and J gave up 7 bases, with 17 bases separating them. The CDR3 extends over 14 amino acids. This CDR3 is CASSPLGGMGTQYF. The CDR3 DNA follows: TGTGCCAGCAGCCCCCTCGGAGGGATGGGGACCCAGTACTTC. The whole variable domain, filled in from reference TRBV7-9 and TRBJ2-5, reads DTGVSQNPRHKITKRGQNVTFRCDPISEHNRLYWYRQTLGQGPEFLTYFQNEAQLEKSRLLSDRFSAERPKGSFSTLEIQRTEQGDSAMYLCASSPLGGMGTQYFGPGTRLLVL.

The J gene is TRBJ2-5, the V gene TRBV5-1; 7 bases align to TRBD1. With V trimmed by 3 bases and J by 4 bases, 3 bases remained unmatched. The CDR3 extends over 13 amino acids. Germline V CDR1 and CDR2: SGHRS, YFSETQ. DNA for the CDR3: TGCGCCAGCAGCTACAGACAGGGAGAGACCCAGTACTTC. It specifies CASSYRQGETQYF. The full variable domain, in which reference TRBV5-1 and TRBJ2-5 provide the parts outside the CDR3, is KAGVTQTPRYLIKTRGQQVTLSCSPISGHRSVSWYQQTPGQGLQFLFEYFSETQRNKGNFPGRFSGRQFSNSRSEMNVSTLELGDSALYLCASSYRQGETQYFGPGTRLLVL.